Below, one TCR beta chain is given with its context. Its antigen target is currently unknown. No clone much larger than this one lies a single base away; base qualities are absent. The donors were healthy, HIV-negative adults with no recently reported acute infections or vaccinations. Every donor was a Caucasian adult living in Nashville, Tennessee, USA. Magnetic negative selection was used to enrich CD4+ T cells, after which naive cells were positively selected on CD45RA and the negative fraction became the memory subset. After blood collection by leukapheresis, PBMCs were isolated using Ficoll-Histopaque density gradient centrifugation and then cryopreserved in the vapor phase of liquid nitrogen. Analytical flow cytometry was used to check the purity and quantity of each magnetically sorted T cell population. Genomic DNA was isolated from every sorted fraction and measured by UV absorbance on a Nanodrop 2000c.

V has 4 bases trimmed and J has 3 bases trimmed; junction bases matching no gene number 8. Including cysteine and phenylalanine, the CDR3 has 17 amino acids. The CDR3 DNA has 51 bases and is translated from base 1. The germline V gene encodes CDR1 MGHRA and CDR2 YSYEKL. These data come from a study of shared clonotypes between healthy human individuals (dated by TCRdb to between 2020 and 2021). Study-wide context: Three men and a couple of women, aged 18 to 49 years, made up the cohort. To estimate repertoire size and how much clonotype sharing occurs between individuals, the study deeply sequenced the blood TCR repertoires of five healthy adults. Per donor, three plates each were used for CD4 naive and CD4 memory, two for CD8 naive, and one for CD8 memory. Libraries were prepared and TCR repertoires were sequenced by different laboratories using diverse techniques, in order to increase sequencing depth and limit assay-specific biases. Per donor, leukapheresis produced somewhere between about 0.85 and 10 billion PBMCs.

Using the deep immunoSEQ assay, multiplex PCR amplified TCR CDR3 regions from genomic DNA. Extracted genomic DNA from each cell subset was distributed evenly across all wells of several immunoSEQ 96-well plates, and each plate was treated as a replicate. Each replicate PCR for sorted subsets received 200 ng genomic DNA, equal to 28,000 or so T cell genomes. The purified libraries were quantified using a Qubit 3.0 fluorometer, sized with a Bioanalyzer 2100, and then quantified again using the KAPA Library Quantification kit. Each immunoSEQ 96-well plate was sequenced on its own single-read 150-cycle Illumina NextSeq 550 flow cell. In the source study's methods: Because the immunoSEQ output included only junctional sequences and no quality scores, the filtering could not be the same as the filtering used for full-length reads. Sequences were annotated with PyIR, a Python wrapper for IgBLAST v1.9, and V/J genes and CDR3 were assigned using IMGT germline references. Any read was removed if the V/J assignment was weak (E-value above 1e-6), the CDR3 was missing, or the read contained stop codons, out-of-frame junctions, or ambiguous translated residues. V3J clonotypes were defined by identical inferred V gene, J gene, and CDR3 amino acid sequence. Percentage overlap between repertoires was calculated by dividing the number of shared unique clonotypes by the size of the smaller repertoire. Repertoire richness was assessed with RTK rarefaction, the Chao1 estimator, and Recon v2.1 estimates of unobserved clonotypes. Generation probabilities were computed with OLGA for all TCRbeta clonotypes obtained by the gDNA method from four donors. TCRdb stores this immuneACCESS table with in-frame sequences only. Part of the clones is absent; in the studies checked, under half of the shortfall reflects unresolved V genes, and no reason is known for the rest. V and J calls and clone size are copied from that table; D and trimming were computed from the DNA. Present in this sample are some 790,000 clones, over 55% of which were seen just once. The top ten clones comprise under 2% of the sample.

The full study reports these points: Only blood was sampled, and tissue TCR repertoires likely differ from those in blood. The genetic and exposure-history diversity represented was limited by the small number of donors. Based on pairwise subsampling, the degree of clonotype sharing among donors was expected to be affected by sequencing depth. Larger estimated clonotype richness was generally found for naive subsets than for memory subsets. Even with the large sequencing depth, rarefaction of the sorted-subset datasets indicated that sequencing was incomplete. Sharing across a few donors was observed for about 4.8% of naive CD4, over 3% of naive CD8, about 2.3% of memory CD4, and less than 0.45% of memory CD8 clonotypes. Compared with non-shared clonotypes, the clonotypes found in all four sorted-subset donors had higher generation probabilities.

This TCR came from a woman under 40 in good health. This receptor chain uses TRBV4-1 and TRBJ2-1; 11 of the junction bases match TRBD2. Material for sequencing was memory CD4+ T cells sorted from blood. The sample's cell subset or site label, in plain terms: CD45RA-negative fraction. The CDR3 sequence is CASSPRLTSGIYNEQFF. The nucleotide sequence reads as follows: TGCGCCAGCAGCCCACGACTGACTAGCGGGATCTACAATGAGCAGTTCTTC.